Following are 15 T cell receptor beta chains from one sample sequenced in a study of T cell responses to AZD1222 COVID-19 vaccine. Profiling relied on immunoSEQ multiplex PCR, and the TCRdb table lists in-frame clones only, not all of them. The table shows fewer than 90,000 clones, with approximately 91% occurring only once. The sequenced sample was peripheral blood, obtained on day 0 of AZD1222 vaccination. The source of these receptors is an adult in good health.

The J gene is TRBJ2-1, the V gene TRBV5-1; 11 bases match TRBD2. V lost 0 bases and J lost 2; bases outside the gene matches: 1. This CDR3 spans 16 amino acids. Germline values: CDR1 SGHRS, CDR2 YFSETQ. The CDR3 coding sequence is TGCGCCAGCAGCTTGGTACTAGCGGGAGCCTACAATGAGCAGTTCTTC. Translating it yields CASSLVLAGAYNEQFF.

J is TRBJ2-1 and V is TRBV13; TRBD1 or TRBD2 may be the D gene (5 bases each). The V and J ends lost 3 bases and 10 bases respectively, with 13 bases between them. The CDR3 has 13 amino acids. Germline V lookup: CDR1 PRHDT, CDR2 FYEKMQ (reference sequence). The CDR3 reads CASSLGRGREQFF. CDR3 nucleotides: TGTGCCAGCAGCTTGGGACGAGGCAGAGAGCAGTTCTTC.

This sequence joins TRBV6-5 and TRBJ1-2; 9 nucleotides agree with TRBD1. CDR1 is MNHEY and CDR2 is SVGAGI in the germline V gene. With 6 bases clipped from V and 11 bases from J, the junction kept 16 bases outside the gene matches. The CDR3 spans 15 residues. Here the CDR3 reads CASSPWDRAPLTYTF. CDR3 nucleotide sequence: TGTGCCAGCAGCCCCTGGGACAGGGCCCCATTAACGTACACCTTC.

The chain uses TRBV7-8 and TRBJ1-6, with TRBD1 matching over 9 bases. V shed 1 base and J 9 bases; nucleotides not matched to a gene: 1. The CDR3 totals 14 residues. Germline V gives CDR1 SGHVS, CDR2 FQNEAQ. CDR3 nucleotide sequence: TGTGCCAGCAGCTTAGGGACAGGGGCTTCACCCCTCCACTTT. This translates into CASSLGTGASPLHF.

This sequence joins TRBV15 and TRBJ2-1, with 9 nucleotides matching TRBD1. The CDR3 is 15 amino acids. Germline lookup yields CDR1 LNHNV and CDR2 YYDKDF (reference sequence). V was pared by 4 bases and J by 8 bases, with 9 bases of the junction left unmatched. CDR3 DNA sequence: TGTGCCACCAGCACCTCCGGGACAGGGCCTGATGAGCAGTTCTTC. Amino acid sequence: CATSTSGTGPDEQFF.

This clone showed up just once. The chain has TRBV5-1 and TRBJ1-5; a weak D match, TRBD1 (5 bases). Per the germline V gene, CDR1 is SGHRS and CDR2 is YFSETQ. The V gene lost 0 bases and the J gene lost 1 base, with 11 bases spanning the gap. The CDR3 runs 16 residues. The chain's CDR3 is CASSLGGMNSNQPQHF. The CDR3 DNA reads as TGCGCCAGCAGCTTGGGGGGCATGAACAGCAATCAGCCCCAGCATTTT.

The chain carries TRBV10-3 and TRBJ2-3; D is possibly TRBD1 (6 bases). Germline values: CDR1 ENHRY, CDR2 SYGVKD. The CDR3 spans 14 residues. V lost 6 bases and J 5 bases, leaving 15 bases between the germline ends. Here the CDR3 reads CAISAPDREDTQYF. The CDR3 bases are TGTGCCATCAGCGCTCCGGACAGAGAAGATACGCAGTATTTT.

This clone was seen a handful of times. The chain is built from TRBV5-4 and TRBJ2-5, with 14 bases aligning to TRBD2. Germline V lookup: CDR1 SGHNT, CDR2 YYREEE (reference sequence). Trimming at V came to 4 bases and at J to 5 bases, leaving 4 bases not matched to a gene. The CDR3 consists of 15 residues. The DNA of the CDR3 is TGTGCCAGCAGCCCTCGGACTAGCGGGGGGGAGACCCAGTACTTC. It specifies CASSPRTSGGETQYF.

In nucleotides, the CDR3 is TGTGCCAGCAGCTTAACGTTTGACGGGAACACTGAAGCTTTCTTT. Protein product: CASSLTFDGNTEAFF. This sequence joins TRBV7-3 and TRBJ1-1; no firm D call. V was clipped by 0 bases and J by 1 base, with 9 bases between them. The germline V gene encodes CDR1 SGHTA and CDR2 FQGTGA. The CDR3 extends over 15 amino acids. Together with reference TRBV7-3 and TRBJ1-1, the CDR3 gives the full variable domain: GAGVSQTPSNKVTEKGKYVELRCDPISGHTALYWYRQSLGQGPEFLIYFQGTGAADDSGLPNDRFFAVRPEGSVSTLKIQRTERGDSAVYLCASSLTFDGNTEAFFGQGTRLTVV.

This chain joins TRBV11-2 and TRBJ2-6; D gene unclear. The CDR3 extends over 14 amino acids. Germline values: CDR1 SGHAT, CDR2 FQNNGV. V was shortened by 5 bases and J by 0 bases, with 5 bases between the two germline ends. The CDR3 sequence is CASSPNSGANVLTF. For the CDR3, the DNA is TGTGCCAGCAGCCCAAACTCTGGGGCCAACGTCCTGACTTTC. Full variable domain (remainder filled in from reference TRBV11-2 and TRBJ2-6): EAGVAQSPRYKIIEKRQSVAFWCNPISGHATLYWYQQILGQGPKLLIQFQNNGVVDDSQLPKDRFSAERLKGVDSTLKIQPAKLEDSAVYLCASSPNSGANVLTFGAGSRLTVL.

The chain combines TRBV30 with TRBJ1-5, with D tentatively TRBD1 (5 bases). V was clipped by 5 bases and J by 4 bases, with 12 bases between them. The germline V gene encodes CDR1 GTSNPN and CDR2 SVGIG (reference sequence). The CDR3 runs to 13 residues. CDR3 in amino acids: CAWAPGQNQPQHF. The CDR3 DNA follows: TGTGCCTGGGCCCCGGGGCAGAATCAGCCCCAGCATTTT. Full variable domain (outside the CDR3, taken from reference TRBV30 and TRBJ1-5): SQTIHQWPATLVQPVGSPLSLECTVEGTSNPNLYWYRQAAGRGLQLLFYSVGIGQISSEVPQNLSASRPQDRQFILSSKKLLLSDSGFYLCAWAPGQNQPQHFGDGTRLSIL.

V usage is TRBV27 and J usage is TRBJ1-5; D might be TRBD1 (5 bases). The CDR3 sequence is 16 residues long. From germline, CDR1 is MNHEY and CDR2 SMNVEV (reference sequence). V lost 10 bases to trimming and J lost 0 bases, with 19 bases between them. This CDR3 is CATSLGRPYSNQPQHF. The DNA of the CDR3 is TGTGCCACCTCACTGGGGCGGCCTTATAGCAATCAGCCCCAGCATTTT.

The chain carries TRBV4-1 and TRBJ2-6; D is tentatively TRBD1 or TRBD2 (5 bases each). Germline V lookup: CDR1 MGHRA, CDR2 YSYEKL. The V and J ends lost 0 bases and 0 bases respectively, with 6 bases between them. The CDR3 sequence is 16 residues long. CDR3 loop: CASSQEGTSGANVLTF. Here the CDR3 DNA reads TGCGCCAGCAGCCAAGAAGGGACCTCTGGGGCCAACGTCCTGACTTTC.

The chain combines TRBV7-2 with TRBJ1-2; 8 nucleotides match TRBD1. CDR1 is SGHTA and CDR2 is FQGNSA in the germline V gene. V dropped 5 bases and J dropped 4; count of bases not matched to a gene: 9. This CDR3 contains 15 residues. The CDR3 DNA reads TGTGCCAGCAGCCCCCAGACAGGGGATCTCTATGGCTACACCTTC. This gives the protein CASSPQTGDLYGYTF.

CDR3 sequence: CASSPTDNSPLHF. The CDR3, as DNA: TGTGCCAGCTCACCAACGGATAATTCACCCCTCCACTTT. This chain uses TRBV18 with TRBJ1-6; D gene unclear. Germline V gene data show CDR1 as KGHSH and CDR2 as LQKENI. With 2 bases removed from V and 5 bases from J, the gap between germline ends came to 4 bases. CDR3 length equals 13 residues.